One sample yielded the 27 T cell receptor beta chains listed below, sequenced in a study of molecular identifiers for immune sequencing clone quantification. MiXCR, run by TCRdb on the PCR reads, gives a single entry per CDR3 protein. Among about half a million distinct CDR3 sequences listed, around 23% were seen once. The specimen sequenced was naive CD8+ T cells from blood, with Jurkat cell RNA spiked in. Regarding subset: FACS-sorted CD8+CD4-CCR7+CD45RA+ naive T cells. The receptor set was obtained from a human donor in good health. Some libraries in this study had Jurkat cell RNA spiked in.

The gene calls are TRBV6-5 and TRBJ2-7; D is possibly TRBD2 (5 bases). CDR1 and CDR2 (germline): MNHEY, SVGAGI. V lost 2 bases and J 0 bases, leaving 5 bases between the germline ends. This CDR3 has 13 residues. The CDR3 here is CASSYTSSYEQYF. The CDR3 DNA sequence: TGTGCCAGCAGTTACACTAGCTCCTACGAGCAGTACTTC.

Of note for this clonotype: A much larger clonotype is one base distant, so this may be a read error. V usage is TRBV4-1 and J usage is TRBJ2-5; D is unclear. The CDR3 is made up of 15 amino acids. Germline CDR1 MGHRA, CDR2 YSYEKL. CDR3 amino acids: CASGQDLTPKETQYF. CDR3 DNA: TGCGCCAGCGGCCAAGACCTGACTCCTAAAGAGACCCAGTACTTC.

This clonotype was seen more than once but under ten times. The chain uses TRBV27 and TRBJ2-3, with 15 bases matching TRBD2. The CDR3 runs to 18 residues. Germline V gives CDR1 MNHEY, CDR2 SMNVEV (reference sequence). After removal of 1 base from V and 2 bases from J, the junction contained 4 bases not matched to a gene. The DNA for the CDR3 is TGTGCCAGCAGTTTATTCGGGACTAGCGGGGGGTCCACAGATACGCAGTATTTT. Protein sequence: CASSLFGTSGGSTDTQYF.

The sample holds a few counts of this clonotype. The chain uses TRBV6-2 or TRBV6-3 and TRBJ2-7, with a weak D call TRBD2 (6 bases). The V end was cut by 2 bases, the J end by 0 bases, with 11 bases between. CDR1 and CDR2 (germline): MNHEY, SVGEGT. The CDR3 contains 15 residues. The DNA for the CDR3 is TGTGCCAGCAGTTACGAGGCGGGGACCTCCTACGAGCAGTACTTC. Amino acids: CASSYEAGTSYEQYF.

The rearrangement uses TRBV12-3 or TRBV12-4 and TRBJ1-4; perhaps TRBD1 as D (5 bases). The CDR3 extends over 14 amino acids. V was trimmed by 1 base and J by 8 bases, leaving 11 bases between them. The CDR3 protein is CASSLGDRFEKLFF. The CDR3 DNA is TGTGCCAGCAGTTTAGGGGACCGGTTCGAAAAACTGTTTTTT.

This clonotype appeared a few times. The V call is TRBV6-4, the J call TRBJ2-1; D is ambiguous. Between the trimmed V and J ends, which lost 6 bases and 5 bases, there was a span of 5 bases. CDR1 MRHNA and CDR2 SNTAGT come from the germline V gene. The CDR3 is 11 residues long. The chain's CDR3 is CASSDNNEQFF. In DNA form, the CDR3 reads TGTGCCAGCAGCGACAACAATGAGCAGTTCTTC.

The chain joins TRBV12-5 to TRBJ2-7, with D uncertain. The germline V gene has CDR1 LGHNT and CDR2 FRNRAP. Between the trimmed V and J ends, which lost 6 bases and 3 bases, there was a span of 15 bases. The CDR3 totals 14 residues. The CDR3 here is CASGKTARNYEQYF. Here the CDR3 DNA reads TGTGCTAGTGGCAAGACTGCGCGGAACTACGAGCAGTACTTC.

The chain has TRBV29-1 and TRBJ2-1; tentatively, D is TRBD2 (6 bases). CDR3 length equals 13 residues. V dropped 4 bases and J dropped 0 bases, with 7 bases sitting between them. Germline CDR1 SQVTM, CDR2 ANQGSEA. The CDR3 DNA follows: TGCAGCGTTGCCGGGAGCTCCTACAATGAGCAGTTCTTC. This translates into CSVAGSSYNEQFF.

With regard to this clonotype: Just one base apart from a much larger clone, this may be a read error. The chain recombines TRBV19 with TRBJ2-3, with 11 bases fitting TRBD2. This CDR3 comprises 15 residues. Per germline, CDR1 LNHDA and CDR2 SQIVND (reference sequence). V was clipped by 5 bases and J by 6 bases; unmatched bases: 7. CDR3 bases: TGTGCCAGTAGTTCAACTAGCGGGAGTGTGGATACGCAGTATTTT. It is translated as CASSSTSGSVDTQYF.

As to this clonotype: A much more abundant neighbour one base away suggests this may be a read error. This CDR3 is missing its conserved last phenylalanine or tryptophan, likely due to a read error. V and J are TRBV20-1 and TRBJ1-1; the D is unclear. CDR3 length equals 14 residues. V was cut by 0 bases and J by 4 bases, with 12 bases left in between. From germline, CDR1 is DFQATT and CDR2 SNEGSKA (reference sequence). The CDR3 sequence: CSARDGIMSTEAFL. The CDR3 DNA sequence: TGCAGTGCTAGAGATGGCATCATGAGCACTGAAGCTTTCTTA.

The chain carries TRBV28 and TRBJ2-1; TRBD2 matches at 15 bases. V trimming: 4 bases; J trimming: 7 bases; junction bases outside the gene matches: 5. The germline CDR1 and CDR2 sequences are MDHEN and SYDVKM. The CDR3 is 16 amino acids. DNA of the CDR3: TGTGCCAGCAGTTACAGGACTAGCGGGAGGGGGAATGAGCAGTTCTTC. It specifies CASSYRTSGRGNEQFF.

Points on this clonotype: A single base separates this from a much larger clone, so it may be a read error. The J gene is TRBJ2-5, the V gene TRBV7-9, with TRBD2 matching 14 bases. Germline V gene data show CDR1 as SEHNR and CDR2 as FQNEAQ (reference sequence). This CDR3 region has 17 residues. V lost 8 bases to trimming and J lost 2 bases; unmatched junction nucleotides: 10. The CDR3 DNA follows: TGTGCCAGCGGCCGCGGGACTAGCGGGGGAGCACAAGAGACCCAGTACTTC. It encodes CASGRGTSGGAQETQYF. Full variable domain (outside the CDR3, taken from reference TRBV7-9 and TRBJ2-5): DTGVSQNPRHKITKRGQNVTFRCDPISEHNRLYWYRQTLGQGPEFLTYFQNEAQLEKSRLLSDRFSAERPKGSFSTLEIQRTEQGDSAMYLCASGRGTSGGAQETQYFGPGTRLLVL.

J is TRBJ2-5 and V is TRBV6-2 or TRBV6-3; D not resolved. This CDR3 region has 14 residues. Looked up from germline, CDR1 is MNHEY and CDR2 is SVGEGT. V lost 7 bases, J lost 0 bases, and 12 bases lay in between. This chain's CDR3 is CASNPKLYQETQYF. In DNA form, the CDR3 reads TGTGCCAGCAACCCAAAGTTGTACCAAGAGACCCAGTACTTC.

The CDR3 is CASSSGHFSTDTQYF. CDR3 DNA sequence: TGTGCCAGCAGTTCTGGGCACTTTAGCACAGATACGCAGTATTTT. The rearrangement joins TRBV6-2 or TRBV6-3 to TRBJ2-3; D unresolved. The CDR3 extends over 15 amino acids. V was pared by 4 bases and J by 0 bases, with 11 bases between. Germline assignment: CDR1 MNHEY and CDR2 SVGEGT.

Remarks on this clonotype: Being one base from a much bigger clone, this may be a read error. CDR3: CASSTHTSINTEAFF. CDR3 bases: TGTGCCAGTAGCACTCACACATCGATCAACACTGAAGCTTTCTTT. The rearrangement uses TRBV19 and TRBJ1-1, with D unresolved. This CDR3 region has 15 residues. The V end lost 6 bases, the J end lost 2 bases, and 16 bases lay between the germline ends. Germline V lookup: CDR1 LNHDA, CDR2 SQIVND (reference sequence). The full variable domain, rest sourced from reference TRBV19 and TRBJ1-1, is DGGITQSPKYLFRKEGQNVTLSCEQNLNHDAMYWYRQDPGQGLRLIYYSQIVNDFQKGDIAEGYSVSREKKESFPLTVTSAQKNPTAFYLCASSTHTSINTEAFFGQGTRLTVV.

The DNA for the CDR3 is TGTGCCAGTAGTATCTTCCAGGGATACACTGAAGCTTTCTTT. This sequence encodes CASSIFQGYTEAFF. V is TRBV19 and J is TRBJ1-1, with a tentative D call TRBD1 (5 bases). Per the germline V gene, CDR1 is LNHDA and CDR2 is SQIVND (reference sequence). The CDR3 covers 14 residues. Trimming left V 3 bases short and J 3 bases short, with 11 bases between.

There are many counts of this clonotype. The chain couples TRBV12-5 to TRBJ1-5; D call uncertain. Germline V lookup: CDR1 LGHNT, CDR2 FRNRAP. The CDR3 covers 14 residues. Trimming left V 1 base short and J 7 bases short, with 11 bases between. The CDR3 sequence: CASGLASEVQPQHF. The CDR3 nucleotides are TGTGCTAGTGGTTTGGCTTCAGAGGTACAGCCCCAGCATTTT.

Here the CDR3 DNA reads TGTGCCAGCAGCCAAGGGCAGGAGAGGCACGAGCAGTACTTC. Amino acid sequence: CASSQGQERHEQYF. V usage is TRBV7-2 and J usage is TRBJ2-7; D not certain. There are 14 residues in the CDR3. The V end was cut by 5 bases, the J end by 5 bases, with 16 bases between. Germline V gene data show CDR1 as SGHTA and CDR2 as FQGNSA.

This chain links TRBV10-3 with TRBJ1-5; the D gene is possibly TRBD1 (5 bases). The CDR3 is 14 residues long. Germline CDR1 reads ENHRY; CDR2 reads SYGVKD. Trimming removed 10 bases from V and 1 base from J, with 14 bases in between. CDR3 in DNA: TGTGCCAACCCAGTCAGGGAGAGCAATCAGCCCCAGCATTTT. It encodes CANPVRESNQPQHF.

Only a few counts were recorded for this clonotype. This rearrangement joins TRBV11-2 to TRBJ2-4; the match to TRBD1 covers 9 bases. The CDR3 runs to 13 residues. Germline loops: CDR1 SGHAT, CDR2 FQNNGV. Germline trimming cut 5 bases from V and 9 bases from J; bases unmatched to any gene: 5. Written as DNA, the CDR3 is TGTGCCAGCAGCCAACCGGGACAGGGCATTCAGTACTTC. Amino acid sequence: CASSQPGQGIQYF.

A note on this clonotype: A much larger clone is a single base away; this may be a read error. The chain has TRBV5-3 and TRBJ2-7, with 7 bases lining up with TRBD1. TRBV5-3 is sorted into the ORF group, with uncertain function. There are 14 residues in the CDR3. With 8 bases clipped from V and 1 base from J, the junction kept 9 bases outside the gene matches. The CDR3 DNA is TGTGCCAGCGGTTATGGGACAGAGTCCTACGAGCAGTACTTC. It translates to CASGYGTESYEQYF.

The chain employs TRBV9 and TRBJ2-1, with 12 bases that match TRBD2. From germline, CDR1 is SGDLS and CDR2 YYNGEE. CDR3 length: 16 residues. The ends lost 3 bases at V and 7 bases at J; junction bases unmatched: 8. In DNA form, the CDR3 reads TGTGCCAGCAGCGCAGACGGACTAGCGGGATTTAATGAGCAGTTCTTC. This codes for CASSADGLAGFNEQFF.

This clonotype has a handful of counts. J is TRBJ2-3 and V is TRBV6-2 or TRBV6-3; 13 bases match TRBD2. Germline V gene lookup returns CDR1 MNHEY and CDR2 SVGEGT. CDR3 length: 16 residues. J gave up 6 bases and V 4 bases, and 7 bases lay outside the gene matches. The CDR3 DNA is TGTGCCAGCAGTTTCGGACTAGCGGGAGACTGGGATACGCAGTATTTT. Protein: CASSFGLAGDWDTQYF.

This clonotype has ten or more counts. In nucleotides, the CDR3 is TGTGCCAGCAGCCCTACGGCAGGGATGCAAGAGACCCAGTACTTC. This gives the protein CASSPTAGMQETQYF. This chain uses TRBV14 with TRBJ2-5, with D possibly being TRBD1 (5 bases). The CDR3 is made up of 15 amino acids. Germline V gene data show CDR1 as SGHDN and CDR2 as FVKESK. The V end lost 4 bases, the J end lost 2 bases, and 14 bases lay between the germline ends.

This clonotype was counted only a few times. The chain couples TRBV28 to TRBJ2-7; the D gene is possibly TRBD1 (5 bases). The germline gives CDR1 MDHEN, CDR2 SYDVKM. Trimming shortened V by 2 bases and J by 6 bases, and 17 bases separated the two germline ends. The CDR3 is 15 residues long. This CDR3 is CASSLKQGSFPEQYF. The CDR3 nucleotides are TGTGCCAGCAGTTTAAAGCAGGGCTCTTTCCCCGAGCAGTACTTC.

V is TRBV6-2 or TRBV6-3 and J is TRBJ1-5, with D possibly TRBD1 on 5 matching bases. CDR1 MNHEY and CDR2 SVGEGT come from the germline V gene. The CDR3 extends over 16 amino acids. Trimming took 1 base from V and 4 from J, leaving 14 bases between them. CDR3 protein: CASSYLDSPANQPQHF. CDR3 nucleotide sequence: TGTGCCAGCAGTTACTTAGACAGTCCTGCAAATCAGCCCCAGCATTTT.

This clonotype has a single count. The genes are TRBV28 and TRBJ2-7; D assignment may be TRBD1 or TRBD2 (6 bases each). Per germline, CDR1 MDHEN and CDR2 SYDVKM. Between the trimmed V and J ends, which lost 7 bases and 5 bases, there was a span of 21 bases. This CDR3 has 15 residues. CDR3 bases: TGTGCCAGCACCCCGGGCGCGGGACACTTCGACGAGCAGTACTTC. This codes for CASTPGAGHFDEQYF.